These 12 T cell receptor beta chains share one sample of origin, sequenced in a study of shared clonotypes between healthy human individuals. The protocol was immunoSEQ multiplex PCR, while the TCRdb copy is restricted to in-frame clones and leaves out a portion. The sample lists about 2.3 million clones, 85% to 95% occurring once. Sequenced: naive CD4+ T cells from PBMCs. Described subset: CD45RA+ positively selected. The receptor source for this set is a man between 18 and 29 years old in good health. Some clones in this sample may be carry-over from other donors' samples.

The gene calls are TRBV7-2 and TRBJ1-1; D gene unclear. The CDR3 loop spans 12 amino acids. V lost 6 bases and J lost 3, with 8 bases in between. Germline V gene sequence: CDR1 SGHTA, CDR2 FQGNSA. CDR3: CASRDFYTEAFF. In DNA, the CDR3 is TGTGCCAGCAGGGACTTCTACACTGAAGCTTTCTTT.

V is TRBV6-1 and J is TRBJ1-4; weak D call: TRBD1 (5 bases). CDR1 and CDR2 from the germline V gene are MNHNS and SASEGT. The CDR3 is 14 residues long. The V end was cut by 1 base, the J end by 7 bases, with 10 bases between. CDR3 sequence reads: CASSEGGRGEKLFF. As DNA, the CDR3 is TGTGCCAGCAGTGAAGGGGGAAGGGGTGAAAAACTGTTTTTT.

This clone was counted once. CDR3 nucleotides: TGTGCCTGGAGCGGGGGACCTCTCAATCAGCCCCAGCATTTT. Its translation: CAWSGGPLNQPQHF. This sequence joins TRBV30 and TRBJ1-5; tentatively, D is TRBD1 (5 bases). The V gene's germline CDR1 is GTSNPN and CDR2 SVGIG (reference sequence). The CDR3 has 14 amino acids. Deletions cut 3 bases from V and 3 bases from J, with 12 bases between.

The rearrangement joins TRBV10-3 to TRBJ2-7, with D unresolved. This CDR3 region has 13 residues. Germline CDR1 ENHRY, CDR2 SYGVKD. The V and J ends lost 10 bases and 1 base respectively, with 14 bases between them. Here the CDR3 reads CATQSRTSYEQYF. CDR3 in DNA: TGTGCCACCCAATCCCGCACTTCCTACGAGCAGTACTTC.

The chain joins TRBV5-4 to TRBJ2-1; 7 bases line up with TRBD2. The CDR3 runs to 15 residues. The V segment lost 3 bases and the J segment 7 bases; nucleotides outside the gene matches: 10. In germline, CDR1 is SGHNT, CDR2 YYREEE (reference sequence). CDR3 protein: CASSSSGASRNEQFF. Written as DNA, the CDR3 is TGTGCCAGCAGCTCTAGCGGTGCTTCTCGGAATGAGCAGTTCTTC. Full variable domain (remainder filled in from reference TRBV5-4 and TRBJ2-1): ETGVTQSPTHLIKTRGQQVTLRCSSQSGHNTVSWYQQALGQGPQFIFQYYREEENGRGNFPPRFSGLQFPNYSSELNVNALELDDSALYLCASSSSGASRNEQFFGPGTRLTVL.

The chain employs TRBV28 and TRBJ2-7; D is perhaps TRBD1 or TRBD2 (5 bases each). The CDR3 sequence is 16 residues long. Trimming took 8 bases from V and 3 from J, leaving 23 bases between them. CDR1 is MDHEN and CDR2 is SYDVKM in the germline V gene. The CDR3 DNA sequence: TGTGCCAGCTTTGGGGCCGTGGCAGAGGGGCACTACGAGCAGTACTTC. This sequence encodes CASFGAVAEGHYEQYF.

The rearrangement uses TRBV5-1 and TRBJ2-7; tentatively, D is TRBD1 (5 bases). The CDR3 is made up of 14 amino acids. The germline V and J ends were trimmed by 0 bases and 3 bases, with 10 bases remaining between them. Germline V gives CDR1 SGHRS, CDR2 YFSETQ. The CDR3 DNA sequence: TGCGCCAGCAGCTTGGGACAGAGCAACTACGAGCAGTACTTC. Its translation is CASSLGQSNYEQYF.

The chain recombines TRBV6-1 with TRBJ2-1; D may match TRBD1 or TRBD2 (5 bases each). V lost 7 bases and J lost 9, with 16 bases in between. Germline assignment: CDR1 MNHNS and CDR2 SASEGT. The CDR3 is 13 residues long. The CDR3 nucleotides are TGTGCCAGCACGGGGCGATCGGTGCGTGAGCAGTTCTTC. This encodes CASTGRSVREQFF.

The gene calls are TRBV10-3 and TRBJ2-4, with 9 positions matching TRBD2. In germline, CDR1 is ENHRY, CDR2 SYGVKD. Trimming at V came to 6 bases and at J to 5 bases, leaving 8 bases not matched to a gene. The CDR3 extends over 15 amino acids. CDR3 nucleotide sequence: TGTGCCATCAGCCCAGGGAGCGGGAGGCAAAACATTCAGTACTTC. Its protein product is CAISPGSGRQNIQYF.

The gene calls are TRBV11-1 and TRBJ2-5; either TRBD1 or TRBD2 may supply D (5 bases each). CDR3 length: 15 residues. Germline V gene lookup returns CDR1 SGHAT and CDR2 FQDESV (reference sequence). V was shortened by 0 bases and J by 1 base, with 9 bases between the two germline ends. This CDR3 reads CASSLAPGTQETQYF. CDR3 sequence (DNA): TGTGCCAGCAGCTTAGCCCCCGGGACCCAAGAGACCCAGTACTTC.

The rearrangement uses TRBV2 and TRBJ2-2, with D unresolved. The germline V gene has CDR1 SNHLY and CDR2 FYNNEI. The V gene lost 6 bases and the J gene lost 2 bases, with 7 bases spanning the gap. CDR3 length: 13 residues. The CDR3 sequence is CASRYINTGELFF. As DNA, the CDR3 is TGTGCCAGCAGATACATAAACACCGGGGAGCTGTTTTTT.

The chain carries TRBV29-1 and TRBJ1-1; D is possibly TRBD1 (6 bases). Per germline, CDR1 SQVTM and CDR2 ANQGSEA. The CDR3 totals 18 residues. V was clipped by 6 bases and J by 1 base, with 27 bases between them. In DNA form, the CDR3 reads TGCAGCGTAGCTGAGGGACCTTTCACAGGGATAACGAACACTGAAGCTTTCTTT. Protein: CSVAEGPFTGITNTEAFF.